This TCR beta chain stems from a study of blood T cell repertoires in COVID-19. Whole-study context: From the United States, Italy and Spain came samples of acute and convalescent COVID-19.

This clone has more than one count but fewer than ten. The protocol was immunoSEQ multiplex PCR, while the TCRdb copy is restricted to in-frame clones and leaves out a portion. Of over 150,000 clones in the sample, approximately 80% were seen once. CDR3 length: 18 amino acids. Trimming shortened V by 3 bases and J by 2 bases, and 17 bases separated the two germline ends. Germline V gene lookup returns CDR1 KGHSH and CDR2 LQKENI. The rearrangement joins TRBV18 to TRBJ2-6; possibly TRBD2 for D (7 bases). Input material: peripheral blood. The TCR was taken from a woman aged 55-75 years with acute or convalescent COVID-19. CDR3 sequence (DNA): TGTGCCAGCTCACCTAGGACGGGGGGCGTAGCTGGGGCCAACGTCCTGACTTTC. Its protein is CASSPRTGGVAGANVLTF.